Presented here are 27 T cell receptor beta chains from one specimen sequenced in a study of T-cell reconstitution after alpha-beta-depleted transplantation in children. Unique molecular identifiers were used to barcode this TCRbeta library. In TCRdb, the PCR reads were re-called with MiXCR into one record per CDR3 protein. The sample lists about 420,000 distinct CDR3 sequences; under 20% were seen once. The sample consisted of PBMCs, mostly from graft donor cells, taken 360 days after TCRalphabeta/CD19-depleted stem cell transplant. The origin of the receptors is a boy under two years old who had a stem cell transplant for Wiskott-Aldrich syndrome, so the T cells may come from the graft donor.

This clonotype was counted at least ten times. The chain employs TRBV12-3 or TRBV12-4 and TRBJ1-1; D is undetermined. Trimming took off 6 bases at V and 1 base at J, with 12 bases between the two ends. The CDR3 has 14 amino acids. The DNA for the CDR3 is TGTGCCAGCAGCTACACGGGAAGGAACACTGAAGCTTTCTTT. Protein sequence: CASSYTGRNTEAFF.

This clonotype was seen many times. CDR3 coding DNA: TGTGCCAGCAGCTTTCCGACAGGTTCCTATGGCTACACCTTC. Translation: CASSFPTGSYGYTF. The chain carries TRBV7-9 and TRBJ1-2, with D perhaps matching TRBD1 (6 bases). The CDR3 runs to 14 residues. V was cut by 3 bases and J by 4 bases, with 12 bases left in between. Germline V gene sequence: CDR1 SEHNR, CDR2 FQNEAQ (reference sequence). The full variable domain, in which reference TRBV7-9 and TRBJ1-2 provide the parts outside the CDR3, is DTGVSQNPRHKITKRGQNVTFRCDPISEHNRLYWYRQTLGQGPEFLTYFQNEAQLEKSRLLSDRFSAERPKGSFSTLEIQRTEQGDSAMYLCASSFPTGSYGYTFGSGTRLTVV.

With respect to this clonotype: Given a much more abundant clone one base away, this may be a read error. This rearrangement joins TRBV5-1 to TRBJ1-1; D is unclear. This CDR3 contains 13 residues. With 1 base removed from V and 5 bases from J, the gap between germline ends came to 9 bases. The germline V gene has CDR1 SGHRS and CDR2 YFSETQ. DNA for the CDR3: TGCGCCAGCAGCTTGTTTGTGGAGACTGAAGCTTTCTTT. Encoded protein: CASSLFVETEAFF.

The chain uses TRBV3-1 and TRBJ1-6; no clear D. V gave up 4 bases and J gave up 7 bases, with 17 bases separating them. This CDR3 comprises 16 residues. Germline-derived CDR1 and CDR2 are LGHDT and YNNKEL (reference sequence). The CDR3 loop is CASSRPLPRGNSPLHF. DNA of the CDR3: TGTGCCAGCAGCCGTCCCCTACCACGAGGCAATTCACCCCTCCACTTT.

A few counts support this clonotype. The rearrangement links TRBV25-1 to TRBJ2-5; weak D call: TRBD1 (6 bases). V lost 4 bases, J lost 5 bases, and 17 bases lay in between. The length of the CDR3 is 15 residues. Germline-derived CDR1 and CDR2 are MGHDK and SYGVNS. CDR3 amino acids: CASSVFRGFFETQYF. CDR3 nucleotides: TGTGCCAGCAGTGTCTTTAGGGGGTTCTTTGAGACCCAGTACTTC.

The chain uses TRBV9 and TRBJ1-1, with TRBD1 matching over 8 bases. The trim removed 3 bases at V and 3 bases at J, leaving 7 bases unmatched. CDR3 length: 15 amino acids. Looked up from germline, CDR1 is SGDLS and CDR2 is YYNGEE. The CDR3 DNA follows: TGTGCCAGCAGCGCCCGACAGGGGACCGACACTGAAGCTTTCTTT. Translated, it gives CASSARQGTDTEAFF.

This clonotype was counted only a few times. The chain combines TRBV4-3 with TRBJ2-7, with 10 bases lining up with TRBD2. The junction had 10 bases not matched to a gene; V was cut back by 2 bases and J by 3 bases. Germline-derived CDR1 and CDR2 are LGHNA and YSLEER. This CDR3 comprises 17 residues. Here the CDR3 DNA reads TGCGCCAGCAGCCAACAGGTTAGCGGGAGGCCTATCTACGAGCAGTACTTC. Its protein is CASSQQVSGRPIYEQYF.

This clonotype was picked up many times. CDR3 in DNA: TGTGCCAGCAGCCGGGGGGGACTAGCGGGATTCAATGAGCAGTTCTTC. This encodes CASSRGGLAGFNEQFF. The rearrangement joins TRBV7-9 to TRBJ2-1; 13 bases map to TRBD2. The CDR3 loop spans 16 amino acids. With 5 bases clipped from V and 6 bases from J, the junction kept 7 bases outside the gene matches. The V gene's germline CDR1 is SEHNR and CDR2 FQNEAQ (reference sequence). The full variable domain, its missing parts supplied by reference TRBV7-9 and TRBJ2-1, is DTGVSQNPRHKITKRGQNVTFRCDPISEHNRLYWYRQTLGQGPEFLTYFQNEAQLEKSRLLSDRFSAERPKGSFSTLEIQRTEQGDSAMYLCASSRGGLAGFNEQFFGPGTRLTVL.

Ten or more counts support this clonotype. This chain links TRBV7-2 with TRBJ2-1; a possible D gene is TRBD1 (6 bases). Deletions cut 3 bases from V and 6 bases from J, with 18 bases between. CDR3 length equals 16 residues. Germline V lookup: CDR1 SGHTA, CDR2 FQGNSA. CDR3 residues: CASSFLGTKGFNEQFF. In DNA form, the CDR3 reads TGTGCCAGCAGCTTCCTTGGGACAAAGGGGTTCAATGAGCAGTTCTTC.

The rearrangement uses TRBV13 and TRBJ2-7; 16 bases align to TRBD2. Germline lookup yields CDR1 PRHDT and CDR2 FYEKMQ (reference sequence). The trim removed 8 bases at V and 4 bases at J, leaving 5 bases unmatched. CDR3 size: 15 residues. The CDR3 sequence: CASRQGLAGGYEQYF. The CDR3 DNA follows: TGTGCCAGCCGTCAGGGACTAGCGGGAGGGTACGAGCAGTACTTC. The whole variable domain, filled in from reference TRBV13 and TRBJ2-7, reads AAGVIQSPRHLIKEKRETATLKCYPIPRHDTVYWYQQGPGQDPQFLISFYEKMQSDKGSIPDRFSAQQFSDYHSELNMSSLELGDSALYFCASRQGLAGGYEQYFGPGTRLTVT.

The V gene is TRBV18, the J gene TRBJ1-2; TRBD1 aligns across 7 bases. Germline V lookup: CDR1 KGHSH, CDR2 LQKENI. Trimming cost V 2 bases and J 5 bases; bases outside gene matches: 5. This CDR3 contains 14 residues. CDR3 DNA: TGTGCCAGCTCACCAACCAGGGGGTATTATGGCTACACCTTC. Its translation: CASSPTRGYYGYTF.

This rearrangement joins TRBV5-6 to TRBJ2-1; 10 bases match TRBD1. Germline CDR1 SGHDT, CDR2 YYEEEE. The CDR3 is made up of 18 amino acids. With V trimmed by 4 bases and J by 1 base, 11 bases remained unmatched. This CDR3 is CASSPQAQGQGSYNEQFF. The CDR3 DNA is TGTGCCAGCAGCCCGCAAGCCCAGGGACAGGGGTCCTACAATGAGCAGTTCTTC.

CDR3 loop: CASRTDRGPLYEQYF. The CDR3, as DNA: TGTGCCAGCAGAACGGACAGGGGGCCGCTCTACGAGCAGTACTTC. The chain links TRBV12-3 or TRBV12-4 to TRBJ2-7; 11 bases map to TRBD1. V dropped 6 bases and J dropped 3; count of bases not matched to a gene: 7. The CDR3 totals 15 residues.

This clonotype has only a few counts. V is TRBV9 and J is TRBJ2-2, with a tentative D call TRBD2 (6 bases). Germline CDR1 SGDLS, CDR2 YYNGEE. CDR3 length: 17 residues. Trimming removed 4 bases from V and 5 bases from J, with 21 bases in between. The CDR3 DNA is TGTGCCAGCAGCCCCTTACCGGGAGCCTCCGGGACCGGGGAGCTGTTTTTT. Its translation is CASSPLPGASGTGELFF.

This clonotype occurred a few times. The rearrangement joins TRBV10-3 to TRBJ2-7; TRBD1 matches 10 bases. Germline V lookup: CDR1 ENHRY, CDR2 SYGVKD. V shed 2 bases, J shed 3 bases, and the junction held 4 bases outside the gene matches. CDR3 length equals 15 residues. The CDR3 DNA is TGTGCCATCAGTGAGAGAGGGACAGGGGTCTACGAGCAGTACTTC. Residues: CAISERGTGVYEQYF.

V gene TRBV20-1 combines with J gene TRBJ2-1; 8 bases align to TRBD2. The V gene end was trimmed by 5 bases and the J gene end by 6 bases; junction bases not matched to a gene: 3. Germline V gene data show CDR1 as DFQATT and CDR2 as SNEGSKA (reference sequence). This CDR3 contains 12 residues. The CDR3 protein is CSAEGLGNEQFF. CDR3 sequence (DNA): TGCAGTGCTGAGGGACTAGGCAATGAGCAGTTCTTC.

The chain carries TRBV10-3 and TRBJ1-5; D not resolved. This CDR3 is 13 amino acids long. The V end was cut by 5 bases, the J end by 7 bases, with 12 bases between. Germline V lookup: CDR1 ENHRY, CDR2 SYGVKD. CDR3 bases: TGTGCCATCAGTAGCGTGGTTCGGCAGCCCCAGCATTTT. Translating gives CAISSVVRQPQHF.

The chain employs TRBV7-9 and TRBJ2-5; 7 positions agree with TRBD1. CDR1 and CDR2 from the germline V gene are SEHNR and FQNEAQ (reference sequence). The CDR3 sequence is 14 residues long. With 6 bases clipped from V and 1 base from J, the junction kept 5 bases outside the gene matches. CDR3 in DNA: TGTGCCAGCAGGACAGGGTTTCCCCAAGAGACCCAGTACTTC. Its protein is CASRTGFPQETQYF.

The chain carries TRBV10-3 and TRBJ1-3; D gene ambiguous. Germline V gene data show CDR1 as ENHRY and CDR2 as SYGVKD. There are 13 residues in the CDR3. Trimming removed 11 bases at V and 1 base at J, with 12 bases between. CDR3 sequence: CASQSHSGNTIYF. CDR3 sequence (DNA): TGTGCCTCCCAAAGTCATTCTGGAAACACCATATATTTT.

The table lists this clonotype with a few counts. The chain recombines TRBV6-1 with TRBJ2-3; 8 nucleotides line up with TRBD2. The V gene end was trimmed by 6 bases and the J gene end by 6 bases; junction bases not matched to a gene: 11. The CDR3 is 15 amino acids. Germline V CDR1 and CDR2: MNHNS, SASEGT. Written as DNA, the CDR3 is TGTGCCAGCAGCAGTGTAACTAGCGGTAGGGATACGCAGTATTTT. It is translated as CASSSVTSGRDTQYF.

Many counts were recorded for this clonotype. The genes are TRBV25-1 and TRBJ1-2; D perhaps matches TRBD1 (5 bases). This CDR3 has 14 amino acids. Germline lookup yields CDR1 MGHDK and CDR2 SYGVNS. The V end lost 4 bases, the J end lost 4 bases, and 13 bases lay between the germline ends. The CDR3 DNA reads as TGTGCCAGCAGTGTTGGAGGGGTGACCTATGGCTACACCTTC. Translation: CASSVGGVTYGYTF.

CDR3 bases: TGCGCCAGCAGTTTGAGCGGGGGGAACTCTGGAGAGACCCAGTACTTC. Translation gives CASSLSGGNSGETQYF. This chain joins TRBV5-1 and TRBJ2-5; 9 bases are shared with TRBD2. J gave up 4 bases and V 5 bases, and 12 bases lay outside the gene matches. CDR3 length: 16 residues. CDR1 SGHRS and CDR2 YFSETQ come from the germline V gene.

This clonotype has a handful of counts. This sequence joins TRBV20-1 and TRBJ2-3, with 8 bases aligning to TRBD2. The CDR3 sequence is 14 residues long. The germline V gene encodes CDR1 DFQATT and CDR2 SNEGSKA (reference sequence). V was clipped by 4 bases and J by 2 bases; unmatched bases: 5. CDR3 DNA: TGCAGTGCTAAGGTAGCGGGACCCACAGATACGCAGTATTTT. Translation gives CSAKVAGPTDTQYF.

In this sample, this clonotype turned up many times. The chain combines TRBV4-1 with TRBJ2-1, with 8 positions matching TRBD2. After removal of 0 bases from V and 4 bases from J, the junction contained 8 bases not matched to a gene. Per the germline V gene, CDR1 is MGHRA and CDR2 is YSYEKL. This CDR3 has 17 residues. The DNA of the CDR3 is TGCGCCAGCAGCCAAGATGCCCCTAGCGGGCGGTACAATGAGCAGTTCTTC. Amino acids: CASSQDAPSGRYNEQFF.

The chain joins TRBV5-1 to TRBJ2-5, with 7 bases lining up with TRBD1. The junction had 7 bases not matched to a gene; V was cut back by 0 bases and J by 5 bases. CDR3 size: 15 residues. Per germline, CDR1 SGHRS and CDR2 YFSETQ. For the CDR3, the DNA is TGCGCCAGCAGCTTGGCGGGACAGCGTGGGGAGACCCAGTACTTC. Amino acids: CASSLAGQRGETQYF.

This clonotype has just a few counts. The V and J genes are TRBV4-1 and TRBJ2-2, with TRBD2 as a possible D gene (6 bases). V was pared by 3 bases and J by 6 bases, with 11 bases between. The germline V gene encodes CDR1 MGHRA and CDR2 YSYEKL. The CDR3 covers 14 residues. As DNA, the CDR3 is TGCGCCAGCAGCCAGCCTCTAGCGTCCGGGGAGCTGTTTTTT. Its translation is CASSQPLASGELFF.

CDR3 bases: TGTGCCAGCTCACCATTAGCGCGGGGGGCCATGTATGAGCAGTTCTTC. Amino acids: CASSPLARGAMYEQFF. The chain carries TRBV18 and TRBJ2-1; 8 nucleotides line up with TRBD2. This CDR3 region has 16 residues. V trimming: 2 bases; J trimming: 8 bases; junction bases outside the gene matches: 11. Germline assignment: CDR1 KGHSH and CDR2 LQKENI.